The 26 T cell receptor beta chains listed next were all sequenced from one sample in a study of OX40 agonist ivuxolimab in advanced cancers. Measured with immunoSEQ multiplex PCR; TCRdb has only the in-frame clones, and not every one. The repertoire has around 26,000 clones, approximately 91% of them found once; the top ten carry approximately 49%. Sequencing used CD4+ or CD8+ T cells sorted from blood, obtained in a trial of the OX40 agonist ivuxolimab. The receptors were gathered from an adult with an advanced solid tumor such as melanoma, head and neck, liver or kidney cancer.

This chain uses TRBV27 with TRBJ2-7; a weak D match, TRBD1 (5 bases). Per the germline V gene, CDR1 is MNHEY and CDR2 is SMNVEV (reference sequence). The V and J ends lost 6 bases and 0 bases respectively, with 9 bases between them. The CDR3 runs 13 residues. The CDR3 sequence: CASSPTDSYEQYF. In nucleotides, the CDR3 is TGTGCCAGCAGCCCGACAGACTCCTACGAGCAGTACTTC.

The chain carries TRBV29-1 and TRBJ2-3; either TRBD1 or TRBD2 may fit D (5 bases each). The CDR3 runs 17 residues. V was trimmed by 4 bases and J by 2 bases, leaving 22 bases between them. CDR1 and CDR2 from the germline V gene are SQVTM and ANQGSEA. The CDR3 nucleotides read TGCAGCGTTGGAAGAGGAGCCAGGGTGAGGGCCACAGATACGCAGTATTTT. Protein: CSVGRGARVRATDTQYF.

The V gene is TRBV27, the J gene TRBJ2-7; D unclear. The CDR3 consists of 13 residues. Germline CDR1 and CDR2: MNHEY and SMNVEV (reference sequence). The V and J ends lost 8 bases and 1 base respectively, with 12 bases between them. In DNA, the CDR3 is TGTGCCAGCCGGCGACTGGGGTCCTACGAGCAGTACTTC. Its protein product is CASRRLGSYEQYF.

This chain uses TRBV7-2 with TRBJ2-1; the match to TRBD2 covers 8 bases. With 2 bases clipped from V and 3 bases from J, the junction kept 6 bases outside the gene matches. The germline V gene has CDR1 SGHTA and CDR2 FQGNSA. This CDR3 has 16 amino acids. CDR3 loop: CASSLSSAGGYNEQFF. The CDR3 bases are TGTGCCAGCAGCTTAAGTAGCGCGGGGGGCTACAATGAGCAGTTCTTC.

This clone appeared once. The V call is TRBV5-1, the J call TRBJ1-2, with D perhaps TRBD1 (6 bases). In germline, CDR1 is SGHRS, CDR2 YFSETQ. Trimming took off 2 bases at V and 2 bases at J, with 7 bases between the two ends. This CDR3 is 13 amino acids long. The CDR3 spells CASSFQGNYGYTF. The CDR3 DNA follows: TGCGCCAGCAGCTTTCAGGGGAACTATGGCTACACCTTC.

The chain links TRBV6-4 to TRBJ2-6; D gene unclear. The ends were cut back, 2 bases at V and 4 bases at J, with 6 bases in the middle. In germline, CDR1 is MRHNA, CDR2 SNTAGT. There are 14 residues in the CDR3. The CDR3 loop reads CASSDKLGANVLTF. As DNA, the CDR3 is TGTGCCAGCAGTGACAAATTAGGGGCCAACGTCCTGACTTTC.

The rearrangement links TRBV7-2 to TRBJ2-7, with no clear D. Trimming removed 0 bases at V and 7 bases at J, with 7 bases between. CDR3 length: 12 amino acids. Per germline, CDR1 SGHTA and CDR2 FQGNSA. CDR3 DNA: TGTGCCAGCAGCTTAGCCCCGTTAGAGCAGTACTTC. Its translation: CASSLAPLEQYF.

The DNA of the CDR3 is TGTGCCAGCAGCTTAATTGGAAACACCATATATTTT. Its protein product is CASSLIGNTIYF. This sequence joins TRBV11-3 and TRBJ1-3; no reliable D call. Germline CDR1 and CDR2: SGHNT and YENEEA. The CDR3 extends over 12 amino acids. The germline V and J ends were trimmed by 2 bases and 3 bases, with 2 bases remaining between them.

The chain recombines TRBV2 with TRBJ2-4; 8 bases match TRBD2. The CDR3 is 17 residues long. Germline-derived CDR1 and CDR2 are SNHLY and FYNNEI. The V segment lost 4 bases and the J segment 0 bases; nucleotides outside the gene matches: 8. CDR3 nucleotide sequence: TGTGCCAGCAGTGGATCTAGCGGGCCCCTAGCCAAAAACATTCAGTACTTC. It is translated as CASSGSSGPLAKNIQYF.

This chain joins TRBV6-5 and TRBJ2-7, with D possibly being TRBD1 or TRBD2 (5 bases each). The V and J ends lost 6 bases and 5 bases respectively, with 17 bases between them. CDR3 length: 14 amino acids. The germline V gene encodes CDR1 MNHEY and CDR2 SVGAGI. Written as DNA, the CDR3 is TGTGCCAGCAGCCCACAGTCCGGGACCCACGAGCAGTACTTC. This encodes CASSPQSGTHEQYF.

This clone was seen a few times. The rearrangement joins TRBV11-2 to TRBJ2-7; D may be TRBD1 (7 bases). Germline-derived CDR1 and CDR2 are SGHAT and FQNNGV. The V end was cut by 6 bases, the J end by 5 bases, with 11 bases between. There are 12 residues in the CDR3. The DNA for the CDR3 is TGTGCCAGCAGGGGGGGACAGCACGAGCAGTACTTC. Its translation: CASRGGQHEQYF.

The chain has TRBV9 and TRBJ2-3, with 8 bases matching TRBD1. With V trimmed by 3 bases and J by 0 bases, 6 bases remained unmatched. Germline assignment: CDR1 SGDLS and CDR2 YYNGEE. The CDR3 runs to 16 residues. The CDR3 loop reads CASSGGQGASTDTQYF. The CDR3 DNA reads as TGTGCCAGCAGCGGAGGACAGGGCGCTAGCACAGATACGCAGTATTTT. Together with reference TRBV9 and TRBJ2-3, the CDR3 gives the full variable domain: DSGVTQTPKHLITATGQRVTLRCSPRSGDLSVYWYQQSLDQGLQFLIQYYNGEERAKGNILERFSAQQFPDLHSELNLSSLELGDSALYFCASSGGQGASTDTQYFGPGTRLTVL.

The sample holds one count of this clone. The gene calls are TRBV7-9 and TRBJ2-3; TRBD1 might be the D (5 bases). This CDR3 contains 14 residues. CDR1 and CDR2 (germline): SEHNR, FQNEAQ (reference sequence). V dropped 8 bases and J dropped 2 bases, with 14 bases sitting between them. The CDR3 sequence is CASGQGPLTDTQYF. The CDR3 DNA follows: TGTGCCAGCGGCCAGGGCCCCCTCACAGATACGCAGTATTTT.

CDR3: CATSRAGGSYEQFF. The CDR3 DNA reads as TGTGCCACCAGCAGAGCAGGGGGCAGCTATGAGCAGTTCTTC. V and J are TRBV15 and TRBJ2-1; 8 nucleotides line up with TRBD1. With 1 base clipped from V and 8 bases from J, the junction kept 4 bases outside the gene matches. The CDR3 runs 14 residues. In germline, CDR1 is LNHNV, CDR2 YYDKDF (reference sequence). The variable domain in full, with the rest retrieved from reference TRBV15 and TRBJ2-1, is DAMVIQNPRYQVTQFGKPVTLSCSQTLNHNVMYWYQQKSSQAPKLLFHYYDKDFNNEADTPDNFQSRRPNTSFCFLDIRSPGLGDTAMYLCATSRAGGSYEQFFGPGTRLTVL.

This rearrangement joins TRBV4-1 to TRBJ1-6; D remains unclear. The CDR3 extends over 14 amino acids. Germline V gene data show CDR1 as MGHRA and CDR2 as YSYEKL. Trimming removed 3 bases from V and 9 bases from J, with 12 bases in between. The CDR3 coding sequence is TGCGCCAGCAGCCAGTACGTTGGCCGTTCACCCCTCCACTTT. Translation gives CASSQYVGRSPLHF.

The sample holds one count of this clone. This chain's CDR3 is CASSQGEAYNEQFF. In nucleotides, the CDR3 is TGCGCCAGCAGCCAGGGGGAAGCCTACAATGAGCAGTTCTTC. V is TRBV5-1 and J is TRBJ2-1, with TRBD1 identical over 7 bases. Germline-derived CDR1 and CDR2 are SGHRS and YFSETQ. This CDR3 contains 14 residues. J gave up 2 bases and V 4 bases, and 3 bases lay outside the gene matches.

This clone was recorded only once. The J gene is TRBJ1-2, the V gene TRBV10-2, with unresolved D. The V end lost 5 bases, the J end lost 8 bases, and 9 bases lay between the germline ends. This CDR3 is built from 11 residues. The germline V gene has CDR1 WSHSY and CDR2 SAAADI. The DNA for the CDR3 is TGCGCCAGCAGTAATTCGCAAGGCTACACCTTC. It yields the protein CASSNSQGYTF.

The chain has TRBV6-4 and TRBJ2-2; TRBD1 matches at 7 bases. CDR3 length equals 14 residues. In germline, CDR1 is MRHNA, CDR2 SNTAGT. The ends lost 5 bases at V and 6 bases at J; junction bases unmatched: 6. The CDR3 spells CASSKTQGAGELFF. CDR3 nucleotide sequence: TGTGCCAGCAGTAAAACTCAGGGGGCCGGGGAGCTGTTTTTT.

The chain joins TRBV6-5 to TRBJ2-7; D is undetermined. This CDR3 is built from 15 residues. The V end lost 5 bases, the J end lost 0 bases, and 14 bases lay between the germline ends. Germline-derived CDR1 and CDR2 are MNHEY and SVGAGI. The CDR3 nucleotides are TGTGCCAGCAGTCCCGGCTTTTGGTCCTCCTACGAGCAGTACTTC. It translates to CASSPGFWSSYEQYF.

The chain has TRBV18 and TRBJ2-5; D is uncertain. Germline values: CDR1 KGHSH, CDR2 LQKENI. Trimming left V 3 bases short and J 0 bases short, with 8 bases between. The CDR3 runs to 14 residues. Here the CDR3 reads CASSPSGNQETQYF. CDR3 DNA sequence: TGTGCCAGCTCACCCTCGGGCAACCAAGAGACCCAGTACTTC.

V usage is TRBV7-6 and J usage is TRBJ2-1; TRBD2 aligns across 12 bases. CDR3 length equals 15 residues. The trim removed 5 bases at V and 7 bases at J, leaving 6 bases unmatched. In germline, CDR1 is SGHVS, CDR2 FNYEAQ. The CDR3 DNA sequence: TGTGCCAGCAGCCGATCTAGCGGGGGGGTGAATGAGCAGTTCTTC. Protein product: CASSRSSGGVNEQFF.

V usage is TRBV11-3 and J usage is TRBJ2-1, with D perhaps matching TRBD2 (5 bases). Germline CDR1 reads SGHNT; CDR2 reads YENEEA. The CDR3 sequence is 14 residues long. Between the trimmed V and J ends, which lost 1 base and 6 bases, there was a span of 10 bases. The CDR3 bases are TGTGCCAGCAGCTTAGTCGAGGGCGGCAATGAGCAGTTCTTC. Protein product: CASSLVEGGNEQFF.

The rearrangement uses TRBV11-2 and TRBJ2-5, with D uncertain. This CDR3 region has 15 residues. Trimming removed 5 bases at V and 2 bases at J, with 15 bases between. Per germline, CDR1 SGHAT and CDR2 FQNNGV. The CDR3 coding sequence is TGTGCCAGCAGCCACGGTTCGACGCGGCAAGAGACCCAGTACTTC. Its translation: CASSHGSTRQETQYF.

The chain couples TRBV5-1 to TRBJ2-2; 11 bases are a match to TRBD1. The CDR3 extends over 15 amino acids. V was clipped by 3 bases and J by 5 bases; unmatched bases: 3. Germline V gene data show CDR1 as SGHRS and CDR2 as YFSETQ. The CDR3 DNA follows: TGCGCCAGCAGCTCCGGGACAGGGGGAACCGGGGAGCTGTTTTTT. As protein: CASSSGTGGTGELFF.

The chain uses TRBV5-4 and TRBJ2-7, with a possible D match to TRBD1 (5 bases). The CDR3 runs 13 residues. Germline-derived CDR1 and CDR2 are SGHNT and YYREEE (reference sequence). The ends were cut back, 2 bases at V and 7 bases at J, with 13 bases in the middle. The CDR3 region has the DNA TGTGCCAGCAGCTTCCTAGGGGCTCGGGAGCAGTACTTC. Protein: CASSFLGAREQYF. Supplemented by reference TRBV5-4 and TRBJ2-7, the full variable domain reads ETGVTQSPTHLIKTRGQQVTLRCSSQSGHNTVSWYQQALGQGPQFIFQYYREEENGRGNFPPRFSGLQFPNYSSELNVNALELDDSALYLCASSFLGAREQYFGPGTRLTVT.

The chain couples TRBV6-5 to TRBJ2-1; 9 positions match TRBD2. The CDR3 spans 15 residues. From germline, CDR1 is MNHEY and CDR2 SVGAGI. V lost 5 bases to trimming and J lost 3 bases; unmatched junction nucleotides: 5. The CDR3 DNA follows: TGTGCCAGCAGTGCCAGCGGGAGGCACTACAATGAGCAGTTCTTC. It encodes CASSASGRHYNEQFF.